The clone carrying this TCR beta chain came up many times. The target antigen is unknown. The sample is drawn from a study of T-cell reconstitution after alpha-beta-depleted transplantation in children. Whole-study findings and limits: As was reported, about two months after transplant, alpha-beta T cells came from several hundred expanded graft clones. One year after transplant, T-cell counts and diversity came mostly from newly produced T cells.

CDR3 size: 13 residues. CDR1 is MDHEN, CDR2 SYDVKM, per germline. V shed 10 bases and J 8 bases; nucleotides not matched to a gene: 8. Unique molecular identifiers tagged the TCRbeta library. MiXCR, run by TCRdb on the PCR reads, gives a single entry per CDR3 protein. The sample has 65,000 to 85,000 distinct CDR3 sequences, roughly 11% seen once. Material: PBMCs, obtained before TCRalphabeta/CD19-depleted stem cell transplant. The sequence came from a boy younger than 18 with acute myeloid leukemia, due to receive a stem cell transplant. This chain joins TRBV28 and TRBJ2-2, with 9 bases lining up with TRBD2. The CDR3 DNA sequence: TGTGCCACCCGGACTAGCGTTGAAGGGGAGCTGTTTTTT. Encoded protein: CATRTSVEGELFF.